The source of this TCR beta chain is a study of blood T cell repertoires in COVID-19 (dated by TCRdb to about 2020). For context, the study as a whole: Samples from collaborators originated in the United States, Italy and Spain and spanned both the acute and convalescent phases of COVID-19. The material from the prospective study consisted of cDNA or gDNA derived from T cells, B-cell-depleted T cells, or PBMCs. Sample metadata almost always included a de-identified subject ID, COVID-19 status, age in years and sex. The repertoires were released in a freely available public database intended as a resource for research on the immune response to SARS-CoV-2. Samples came from the ongoing ImmuneRACE study (first 160 participants) plus 1,254 subjects from 6 global collaborators. Where HLA class I and class II types were available, the types were taken from metadata supplied by the sample provider, not from assay-based typing. Deeply sampled blood TCRbeta repertoires from subjects exposed to, actively infected with, or recovered from COVID-19 were included in the dataset.

Overall results and qualifications from the work: How much clinical and demographic metadata was included differed by source and by participant, and the metadata was provided uncurated.

TCRbeta CDR3 regions were amplified from genomic DNA by means of the immunoSEQ Assay, a bias-controlled multiplex PCR. For the original study's pipeline: Within the assay, amplification of reference gene primers was used to estimate how many nucleated cells each sample contained. Sequence reads were collapsed and filtered to measure the absolute abundance of every unique TCRbeta CDR3 rearrangement. For each sample, productive Simpson clonality was calculated by taking the square root of Simpson's diversity index across productive rearrangements. TCRdb holds this immuneACCESS table with in-frame rearrangements only. Some clones are missing; in checked studies, unresolved V genes explain under half, and the rest has no known cause. V, J and clone size are taken as reported in that table, and D and trimming were inferred from the DNA itself. The sample table records some 290,000 clones; roughly 90% of these occur just once. 2.5% to 3.5% of the sample comes from the top ten.

As concerns this clone: The antigen it recognizes is unknown. The input lacks base qualities; no much larger clone sits a single base away.

In Seattle, one collaborating source enrolled patients while the infection was active and tracked those patients longitudinally over the course of disease. Each collaborating institution followed its own protocols to collect whole blood in K2EDTA tubes. Collaborator samples were shipped for TCRbeta analysis as frozen whole blood, isolated PBMCs, or DNA extracted from either sample type. CDR1 and CDR2 (LGHDT, YNNKEL) derive from the germline V gene (reference sequence). From the cysteine up to the phenylalanine, the CDR3 has a length of 15 residues. CDR3 DNA only is kept here, 45 bases in frame from base 1. Here V drops 4 bases and J drops 5 bases, and the junction holds 5 bases not matched to any gene.

The rearrangement combines TRBV3-1 (or the pseudogene TRBV3-2) with TRBJ2-1; the junction holds 10 bases that match TRBD2. The receptor comes from a woman younger than 45 with COVID-19, enrolled during active disease. The material sequenced was peripheral blood. The CDR3 has the sequence CASSPSGSPHNEQFF. In nucleotide form, the sequence is TGTGCCAGCAGCCCTAGCGGGAGTCCCCACAATGAGCAGTTCTTC.